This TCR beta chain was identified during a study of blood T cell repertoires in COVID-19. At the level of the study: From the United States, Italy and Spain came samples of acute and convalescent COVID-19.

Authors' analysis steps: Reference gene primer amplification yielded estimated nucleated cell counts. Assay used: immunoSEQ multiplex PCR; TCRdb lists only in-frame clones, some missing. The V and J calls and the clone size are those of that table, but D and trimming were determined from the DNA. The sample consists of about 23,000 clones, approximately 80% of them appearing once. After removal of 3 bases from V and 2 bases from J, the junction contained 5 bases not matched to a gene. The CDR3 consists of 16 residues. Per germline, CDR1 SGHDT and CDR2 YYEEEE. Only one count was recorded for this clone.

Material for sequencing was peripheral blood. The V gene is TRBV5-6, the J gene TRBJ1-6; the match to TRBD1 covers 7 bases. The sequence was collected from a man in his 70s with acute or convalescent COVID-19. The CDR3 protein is CASSSIDRAYNSPLHF. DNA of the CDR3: TGTGCCAGCAGCTCGATTGACAGGGCCTATAATTCACCCCTCCACTTT.